This T cell receptor beta chain is from a study of T cell changes during pregnancy in multiple sclerosis. V shed 5 bases, J shed 3 bases, and the junction held 9 bases outside the gene matches. The CDR3 length is 16 residues. Germline assignment: CDR1 SGHTA and CDR2 FQGNSA. Assay: immunoSEQ multiplex PCR; the TCRdb copy retains only in-frame clones and omits some. Seen here are some 100,000 clones, around 93% observed once, and the top ten hold around 0.9%. This TCR was recovered from a female donor with multiple sclerosis, enrolled in a pregnancy study. The specimen was peripheral blood, collected before pregnancy. The chain has TRBV7-2 and TRBJ1-2; 10 positions match TRBD1. Written as DNA, the CDR3 is TGTGCCAGCAGCCTAGATCGACAGGGGGCCTACTATGGCTACACCTTC. As protein: CASSLDRQGAYYGYTF.